This T cell receptor (beta chain) was sequenced for a study of immune evolution from preneoplasia to lung adenocarcinoma. Points from the study as a whole: Normal lung had the highest top T cell clone frequencies.

Comments on this clone: Its antigen is unknown.

Using immunoSEQ multiplex PCR, the repertoire was profiled, and TCRdb retains in-frame clones only, with some absent. This table has 35,000 to 40,000 clones, 74% appearing once. The germline V gene encodes CDR1 SGDLS and CDR2 YYNGEE. The CDR3 length is 15 residues. The V gene lost 0 bases and the J gene lost 3 bases, with 13 bases spanning the gap. The sequenced material came from FFPE invasive lung adenocarcinoma tissue. This TCR derives from a person between 55 and 70 years old with lung adenocarcinoma. The chain joins TRBV9 to TRBJ2-7, with D tentatively TRBD2 (5 bases). The CDR3 DNA sequence: TGTGCCAGCAGCGTAGCGGCTAGCCGAAGCTACGAGCAGTACTTC. Translation: CASSVAASRSYEQYF. Together with reference TRBV9 and TRBJ2-7, the CDR3 gives the full variable domain: DSGVTQTPKHLITATGQRVTLRCSPRSGDLSVYWYQQSLDQGLQFLIQYYNGEERAKGNILERFSAQQFPDLHSELNLSSLELGDSALYFCASSVAASRSYEQYFGPGTRLTVT.